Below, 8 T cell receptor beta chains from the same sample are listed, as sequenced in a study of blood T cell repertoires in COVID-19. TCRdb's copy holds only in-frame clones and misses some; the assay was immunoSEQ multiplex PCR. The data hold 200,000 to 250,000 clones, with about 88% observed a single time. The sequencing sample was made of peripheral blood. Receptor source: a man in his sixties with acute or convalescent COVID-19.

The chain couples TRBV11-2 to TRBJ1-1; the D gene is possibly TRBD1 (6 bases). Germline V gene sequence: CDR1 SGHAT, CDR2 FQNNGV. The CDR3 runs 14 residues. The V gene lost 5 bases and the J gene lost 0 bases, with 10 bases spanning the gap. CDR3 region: CASSPGTLNTEAFF. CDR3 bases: TGTGCCAGCAGCCCAGGGACATTGAACACTGAAGCTTTCTTT.

Here the CDR3 reads CASSLGSGGTEAFF. In DNA, the CDR3 is TGTGCCAGCAGCTTAGGGTCGGGGGGAACTGAAGCTTTCTTT. The chain combines TRBV7-9 with TRBJ1-1; D may be TRBD1 (5 bases). The ends were cut back, 1 base at V and 5 bases at J, with 11 bases in the middle. Germline V gene lookup returns CDR1 SEHNR and CDR2 FQNEAQ (reference sequence). The CDR3 has 14 residues.

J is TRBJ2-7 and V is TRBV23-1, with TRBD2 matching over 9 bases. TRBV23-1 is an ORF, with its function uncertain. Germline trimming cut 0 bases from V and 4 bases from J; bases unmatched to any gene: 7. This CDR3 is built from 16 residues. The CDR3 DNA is TGCGCCAGCAGTCAATCGGGGGGACTAGCAATTTACGAGCAGTACTTC. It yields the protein CASSQSGGLAIYEQYF.

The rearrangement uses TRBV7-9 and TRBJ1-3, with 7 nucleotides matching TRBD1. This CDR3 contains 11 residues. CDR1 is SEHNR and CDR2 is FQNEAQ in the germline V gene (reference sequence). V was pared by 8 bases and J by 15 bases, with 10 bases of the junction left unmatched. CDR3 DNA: TGTGCCAGCGGCGATACGGACAGGCAATATTTT. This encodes CASGDTDRQYF. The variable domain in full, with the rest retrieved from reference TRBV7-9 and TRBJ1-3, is DTGVSQNPRHKITKRGQNVTFRCDPISEHNRLYWYRQTLGQGPEFLTYFQNEAQLEKSRLLSDRFSAERPKGSFSTLEIQRTEQGDSAMYLCASGDTDRQYFGEGSWLTVV.

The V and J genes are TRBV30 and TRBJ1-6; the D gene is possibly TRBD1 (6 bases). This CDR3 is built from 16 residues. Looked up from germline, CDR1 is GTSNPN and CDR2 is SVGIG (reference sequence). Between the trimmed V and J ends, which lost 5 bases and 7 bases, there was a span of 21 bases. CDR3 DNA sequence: TGTGCCTGGTTATCCGGGGGGGCTAGTCTAAATTCACCCCTCCACTTT. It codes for CAWLSGGASLNSPLHF.

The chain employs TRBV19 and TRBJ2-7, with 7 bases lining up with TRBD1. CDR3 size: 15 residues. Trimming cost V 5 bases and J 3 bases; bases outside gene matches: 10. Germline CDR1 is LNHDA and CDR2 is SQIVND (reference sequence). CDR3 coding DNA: TGTGCCAGTAGTGACAGGGTAGGGCCAAGCTACGAGCAGTACTTC. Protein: CASSDRVGPSYEQYF.

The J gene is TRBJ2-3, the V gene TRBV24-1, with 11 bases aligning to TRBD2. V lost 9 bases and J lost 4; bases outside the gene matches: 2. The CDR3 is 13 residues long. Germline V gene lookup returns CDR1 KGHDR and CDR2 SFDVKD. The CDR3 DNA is TGTGCCACCGGGGGACTAGCGGCAGATACGCAGTATTTT. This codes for CATGGLAADTQYF.

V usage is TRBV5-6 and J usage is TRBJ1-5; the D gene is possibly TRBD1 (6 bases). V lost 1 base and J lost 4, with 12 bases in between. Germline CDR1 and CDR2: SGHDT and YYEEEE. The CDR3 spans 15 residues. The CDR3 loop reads CASSLWGLGNQPQHF. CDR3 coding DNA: TGTGCCAGCAGCTTGTGGGGGCTCGGGAATCAGCCCCAGCATTTT.